A single sample is the source of the 6 T cell receptor beta chains below, sequenced in a study of OX40 agonist ivuxolimab in advanced cancers. Clones were read by immunoSEQ multiplex PCR, and TCRdb kept only the in-frame ones, dropping some. Here the sample spans 77,000 or so clones, about nine tenths being singletons. Source: CD4+ or CD8+ T cells sorted from blood, taken in a trial of the OX40 agonist ivuxolimab. These receptors came from an adult with an advanced solid tumor such as melanoma, head and neck, liver or kidney cancer.

The CDR3 sequence is CASRGGRWTEAFF. The CDR3 DNA sequence: TGTGCCAGCAGGGGGGGGAGGTGGACTGAAGCTTTCTTT. J is TRBJ1-1 and V is TRBV28, with D tentatively TRBD1 (5 bases). The germline V and J ends were trimmed by 6 bases and 5 bases, with 13 bases remaining between them. The CDR3 has 13 residues. CDR1 is MDHEN, CDR2 SYDVKM, per germline.

The chain carries TRBV19 and TRBJ2-5, with 7 bases matching TRBD1. The CDR3 runs 13 residues. Trimming took 5 bases from V and 1 from J; bases not matched to a gene: 1. From germline, CDR1 is LNHDA and CDR2 SQIVND (reference sequence). The chain's CDR3 is CASSGTAQETQYF. CDR3 DNA sequence: TGTGCCAGTAGTGGGACAGCCCAAGAGACCCAGTACTTC.

This sequence joins TRBV7-3 and TRBJ1-1, with D maybe TRBD1 (6 bases). The CDR3 has 15 residues. Germline CDR1 reads SGHTA; CDR2 reads FQGTGA. The V end was cut by 1 base, the J end by 5 bases, with 14 bases between. CDR3 in amino acids: CASSLNAGEGTEAFF. CDR3 in DNA: TGTGCCAGCAGCTTAAATGCAGGGGAGGGGACTGAAGCTTTCTTT.

The rearrangement uses TRBV19 and TRBJ2-4, with D perhaps matching TRBD1 (6 bases). This CDR3 contains 13 residues. Per germline, CDR1 LNHDA and CDR2 SQIVND (reference sequence). V lost 8 bases and J lost 6, with 14 bases in between. CDR3 in amino acids: CASAVDRRNIQYF. Here the CDR3 DNA reads TGTGCCAGTGCTGTCGACAGGAGAAACATTCAGTACTTC.

The genes are TRBV30 and TRBJ2-3; D not resolved. V shed 4 bases and J shed 4 bases, with 18 bases lying between them. The germline gives CDR1 GTSNPN, CDR2 SVGIG (reference sequence). The CDR3 covers 15 residues. The CDR3 DNA reads TGTGCCTGGACCGGTCTAGGGCCCCTGGCAGATACGCAGTATTTT. As protein: CAWTGLGPLADTQYF.

The chain uses TRBV30 and TRBJ2-4; no clear D gene. The germline V gene encodes CDR1 GTSNPN and CDR2 SVGIG (reference sequence). Trimming pared 1 base from V and 7 bases from J, leaving 14 bases between. The CDR3 consists of 14 residues. The CDR3 sequence: CAWSDPSLGNIQYF. CDR3 DNA sequence: TGTGCCTGGAGTGACCCGTCTTTGGGTAACATTCAGTACTTC.